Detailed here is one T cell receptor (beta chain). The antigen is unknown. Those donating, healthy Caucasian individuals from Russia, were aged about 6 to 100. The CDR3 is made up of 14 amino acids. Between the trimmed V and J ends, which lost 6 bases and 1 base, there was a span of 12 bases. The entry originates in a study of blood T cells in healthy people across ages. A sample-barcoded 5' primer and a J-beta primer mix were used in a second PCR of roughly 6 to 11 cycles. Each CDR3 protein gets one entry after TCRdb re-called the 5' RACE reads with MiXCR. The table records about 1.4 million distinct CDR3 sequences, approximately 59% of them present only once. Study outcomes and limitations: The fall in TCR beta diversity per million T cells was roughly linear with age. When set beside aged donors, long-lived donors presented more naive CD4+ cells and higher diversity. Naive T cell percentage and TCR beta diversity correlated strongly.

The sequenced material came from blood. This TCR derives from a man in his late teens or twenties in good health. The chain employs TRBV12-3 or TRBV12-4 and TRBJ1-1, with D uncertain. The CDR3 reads CASRDGSGNTEAFF. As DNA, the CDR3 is TGTGCCAGCAGAGACGGAAGTGGGAACACTGAAGCTTTCTTT.